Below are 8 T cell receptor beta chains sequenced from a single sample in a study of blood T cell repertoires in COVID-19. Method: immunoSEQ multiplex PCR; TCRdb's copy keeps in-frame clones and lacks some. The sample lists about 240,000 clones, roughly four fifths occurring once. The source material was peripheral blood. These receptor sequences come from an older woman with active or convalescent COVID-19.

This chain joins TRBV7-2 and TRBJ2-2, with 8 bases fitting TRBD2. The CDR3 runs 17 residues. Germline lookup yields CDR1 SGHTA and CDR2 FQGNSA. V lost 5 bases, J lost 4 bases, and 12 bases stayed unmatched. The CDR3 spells CASSPYLAGLSTGELFF. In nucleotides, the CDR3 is TGTGCCAGCAGCCCATACTTAGCGGGGTTGTCCACCGGGGAGCTGTTTTTT.

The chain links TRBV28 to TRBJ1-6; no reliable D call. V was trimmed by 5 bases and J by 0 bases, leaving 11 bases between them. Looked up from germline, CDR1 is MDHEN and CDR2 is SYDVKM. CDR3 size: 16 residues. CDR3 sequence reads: CASSMPSSSYNSPLHF. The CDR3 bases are TGTGCCAGCAGTATGCCGTCCAGCTCCTATAATTCACCCCTCCACTTT. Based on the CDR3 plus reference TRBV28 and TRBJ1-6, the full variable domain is DVKVTQSSRYLVKRTGEKVFLECVQDMDHENMFWYRQDPGLGLRLIYFSYDVKMKEKGDIPEGYSVSREKKERFSLILESASTNQTSMYLCASSMPSSSYNSPLHFGNGTRLTVT.

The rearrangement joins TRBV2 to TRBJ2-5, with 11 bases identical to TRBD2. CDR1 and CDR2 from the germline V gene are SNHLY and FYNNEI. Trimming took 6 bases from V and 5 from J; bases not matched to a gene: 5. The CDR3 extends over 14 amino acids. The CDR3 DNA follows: TGTGCCAGCAGGGTAGCGGGGGGGAGCGAGACCCAGTACTTC. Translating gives CASRVAGGSETQYF.

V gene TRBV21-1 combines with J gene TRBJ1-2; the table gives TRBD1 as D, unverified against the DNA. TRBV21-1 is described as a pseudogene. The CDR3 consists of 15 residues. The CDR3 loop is CASSKVDRENYGYTF. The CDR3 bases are TGTGCCAGCAGCAAAGTGGACAGGGAAAACTATGGCTACACCTTC.

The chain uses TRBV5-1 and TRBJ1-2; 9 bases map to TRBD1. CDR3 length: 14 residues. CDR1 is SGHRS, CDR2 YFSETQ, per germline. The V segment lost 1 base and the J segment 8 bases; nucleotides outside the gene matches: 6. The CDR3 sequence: CASSLTGGARGYTF. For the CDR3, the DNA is TGCGCCAGCAGCTTGACAGGGGGCGCGAGGGGCTACACCTTC. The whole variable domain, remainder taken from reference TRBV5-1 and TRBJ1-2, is KAGVTQTPRYLIKTRGQQVTLSCSPISGHRSVSWYQQTPGQGLQFLFEYFSETQRNKGNFPGRFSGRQFSNSRSEMNVSTLELGDSALYLCASSLTGGARGYTFGSGTRLTVV.

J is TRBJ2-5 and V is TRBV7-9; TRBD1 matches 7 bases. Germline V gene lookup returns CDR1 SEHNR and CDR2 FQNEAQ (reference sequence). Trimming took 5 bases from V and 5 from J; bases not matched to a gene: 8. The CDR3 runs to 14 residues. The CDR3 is CASSAPGGSETQYF. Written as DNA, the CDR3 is TGTGCCAGCAGCGCGCCAGGGGGTTCGGAGACCCAGTACTTC.

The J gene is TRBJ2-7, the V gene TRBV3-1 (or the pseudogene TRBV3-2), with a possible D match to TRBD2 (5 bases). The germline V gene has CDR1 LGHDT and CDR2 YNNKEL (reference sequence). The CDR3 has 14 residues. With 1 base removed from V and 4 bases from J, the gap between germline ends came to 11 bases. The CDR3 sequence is CASSQARGLYEQYF. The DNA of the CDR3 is TGTGCCAGCAGCCAAGCACGGGGTTTGTACGAGCAGTACTTC.

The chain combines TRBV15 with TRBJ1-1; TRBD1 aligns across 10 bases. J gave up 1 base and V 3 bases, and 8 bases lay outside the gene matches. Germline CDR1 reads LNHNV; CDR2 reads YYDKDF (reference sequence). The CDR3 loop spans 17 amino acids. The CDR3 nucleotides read TGTGCCACCAGCAGGACATACGGGACAGGGGAGAACACTGAAGCTTTCTTT. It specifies CATSRTYGTGENTEAFF.